This TCR beta chain was recovered during a study of blood T cell repertoires in COVID-19. Study information: Researchers got acute and convalescent COVID-19 samples from the United States, Italy and Spain. Nucleic acid was either cDNA or gDNA, and it came from T cells, B-cell-depleted T cells, or PBMCs.

The authors' processing: How many nucleated cells were present was estimated from reference gene primer amplification. Sequencing was performed with immunoSEQ multiplex PCR; in TCRdb, only in-frame clones are kept and a portion is missing. Clone size and the V and J calls come from that table; the DNA yielded D and trimming. The sample lists just over 250,000 clones, around nine tenths occurring once. The CDR3 covers 15 residues. V dropped 1 base and J dropped 0 bases, with 7 bases sitting between them. Germline V gene sequence: CDR1 SGDLS, CDR2 YYNGEE. The sequence was collected from a man aged 35-49 years who had recovered from COVID-19. Material: peripheral blood. The chain employs TRBV9 and TRBJ2-2, with D perhaps TRBD2 (5 bases). This chain's CDR3 is CASSVLGTNTGELFF. In DNA, the CDR3 is TGTGCCAGCAGCGTACTCGGGACGAACACCGGGGAGCTGTTTTTT.